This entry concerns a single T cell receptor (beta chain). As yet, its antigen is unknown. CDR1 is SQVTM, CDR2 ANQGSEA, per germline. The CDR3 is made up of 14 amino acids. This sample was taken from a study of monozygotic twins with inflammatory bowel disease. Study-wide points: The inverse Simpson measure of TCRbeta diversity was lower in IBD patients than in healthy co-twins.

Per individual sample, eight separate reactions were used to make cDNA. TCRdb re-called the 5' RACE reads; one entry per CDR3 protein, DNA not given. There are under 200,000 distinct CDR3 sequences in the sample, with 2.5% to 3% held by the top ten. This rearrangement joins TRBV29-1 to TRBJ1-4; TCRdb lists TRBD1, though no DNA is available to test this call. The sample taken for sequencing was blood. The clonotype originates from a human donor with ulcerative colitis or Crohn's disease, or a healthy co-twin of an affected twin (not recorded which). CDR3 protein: CSVEKGEEGEKLFF.